This T cell receptor (beta chain) derives from a study of long-term antiretroviral therapy in people with HIV. Turning to the study itself: The study's earliest collections predate the 2015 immediate-ART recommendation by about a decade.

Researchers ran immunoSEQ v3.0 at survey level. Repertoires were generated with immunoSEQ multiplex PCR, while TCRdb's copy carries only in-frame clones and drops some. The sample carries about 21,000 clones, about 91% recorded once. Germline CDR1 MNHEY, CDR2 SVGAGI. With 2 bases removed from V and 4 bases from J, the gap between germline ends came to 17 bases. The CDR3 length is 16 residues. There were roughly 0.9-11 million cryopreserved PBMC in the samples before DNA extraction. The receptor's source is a man aged 18 to 35 with HIV. This sequence joins TRBV6-5 and TRBJ1-2, with D tentatively TRBD1 (6 bases). The specimen was unsorted PBMCs, collected 2.1 years after starting antiretroviral therapy. CDR3 amino acids: CASSYADLAGVYGYTF. The CDR3 DNA follows: TGTGCCAGCAGTTACGCGGACCTGGCAGGGGTCTATGGCTACACCTTC.